Listed below are T cell receptor beta chains from one sample, sequenced in a study of T cell responses to AZD1222 COVID-19 vaccine. The assay was immunoSEQ multiplex PCR, and TCRdb's table has in-frame clones only and misses some. Found here are some 130,000 clones, approximately 90% of them singletons; the top ten hold about 6%. The sample consisted of peripheral blood, taken on day 0 of AZD1222 vaccination. The receptors come from an adult in good health. CDR3s include the opening cysteine and the closing phenylalanine or tryptophan. Each record gives: V gene, clone size, J gene, D gene, CDR3 protein, CDR3 DNA. The D gene is left open where the match is weak. Clone sizes are given selectively: once, few, many, or a class where the clone is expanded.

TRBV29-1	once	TRBJ2-2	.	CSVASGVNTGELFF	TGCAGCGTTGCCAGCGGAGTAAACACCGGGGAGCTGTTTTTT
TRBV24-1	few	TRBJ2-5	.	CATSDPDRYQETQYF	TGTGCCACCAGTGACCCCGATCGGTACCAAGAGACCCAGTACTTC
TRBV9	.	TRBJ1-6	.	CASSAGTKRHSPLHF	TGTGCCAGCAGCGCGGGGACGAAGAGGCATTCACCCCTCCACTTT
TRBV28	.	TRBJ1-1	.	CASSRSRSSEAFF	TGTGCCAGCAGCCGATCCAGGTCTAGTGAAGCTTTCTTT
TRBV30	.	TRBJ1-5	TRBD1	CAWSGQAYSNQPQHF	TGTGCCTGGAGCGGACAGGCGTATAGCAATCAGCCCCAGCATTTT
TRBV7-2	.	TRBJ2-1	TRBD2	CASSPRGGRFNEQFF	TGTGCCAGCAGCCCCCGGGGGGGCAGGTTTAATGAGCAGTTCTTC
TRBV13	once	TRBJ1-5	.	CASSLGGRTQPQHF	TGTGCCAGCAGCTTAGGCGGTAGGACTCAGCCCCAGCATTTT
TRBV11-1	.	TRBJ2-7	TRBD2	CASSLGPGLAVYEQYF	TGTGCCAGCAGCTTAGGGCCGGGACTAGCGGTTTACGAGCAGTACTTC
TRBV6-5	.	TRBJ1-4	TRBD1	CASRPTGTANEKLFF	TGTGCCAGCAGGCCGACAGGGACAGCTAATGAAAAACTGTTTTTT
TRBV6-5	.	TRBJ1-5	.	CASSNEAGPGQPQHF	TGTGCCAGCAGTAACGAGGCAGGGCCCGGTCAGCCCCAGCATTTT
TRBV15	few	TRBJ2-7	.	CATSREGTNIFGNEQYF	TGTGCCACCAGCAGAGAGGGGACGAACATCTTCGGGAACGAGCAGTACTTC
TRBV28	.	TRBJ1-4	TRBD1	CASSHDRGTNEKLFF	TGTGCCAGCAGCCATGACAGGGGGACTAATGAAAAACTGTTTTTT
TRBV9	.	TRBJ1-6	.	CASSPGGGNSPLHF	TGTGCCAGCAGCCCGGGCGGGGGAAATTCACCCCTCCACTTT
TRBV19	.	TRBJ1-2	.	CASSIPQYGYTF	TGTGCCAGTAGTATCCCCCAGTACGGCTACACCTTC
TRBV27	.	TRBJ2-7	TRBD1	CASSPGQGRSSYEQYF	TGTGCCAGCAGTCCAGGACAGGGAAGGAGCTCCTACGAGCAGTACTTC
TRBV5-4	.	TRBJ2-1	TRBD2	CASSLGLAASYNEQFF	TGTGCCAGCAGCTTGGGACTAGCGGCCTCCTACAATGAGCAGTTCTTC
TRBV20-1	.	TRBJ2-7	.	CSASSGQLNEQYF	TGCAGTGCTAGTTCGGGACAACTTAACGAGCAGTACTTC
TRBV6-5	.	TRBJ1-3	TRBD1	CASTGGTGNTIYF	TGTGCCAGCACAGGGGGCACTGGAAACACCATATATTTT
TRBV7-3	once	TRBJ2-1	.	CASSLTRQVNEQFF	TGTGCCAGCAGCTTAACCCGGCAGGTCAATGAGCAGTTCTTC
TRBV27	.	TRBJ1-5	TRBD1	CASKRQGAGEGQPQHF	TGTGCCAGCAAGAGACAGGGGGCAGGGGAAGGTCAGCCCCAGCATTTT
TRBV12-3/TRBV12-4	few	TRBJ1-3	.	CASFRGAGNTIYF	TGTGCCAGCTTCAGGGGAGCTGGAAACACCATATATTTT
TRBV5-1	.	TRBJ2-1	.	CASSSRGSYNEQFF	TGCGCCAGCAGCTCCAGGGGTTCATACAATGAGCAGTTCTTC
TRBV3-1/TRBV3-2	.	TRBJ2-5	.	CASSQDSGPQETQYF	TGTGCCAGCAGCCAAGATTCCGGACCCCAAGAGACCCAGTACTTC
TRBV19	once	TRBJ2-1	TRBD2	CASSIAAGGGYNEQFF	TGTGCCAGTAGTATCGCGGCGGGAGGTGGTTACAATGAGCAGTTCTTC
TRBV15	.	TRBJ2-2	.	CATSGQRVGELFF	TGTGCCACCAGCGGCCAGAGAGTCGGGGAGCTGTTTTTT
TRBV7-9	few	TRBJ2-7	.	CASSFGSYEQYF	TGTGCCAGCAGCTTTGGGAGCTACGAGCAGTACTTC
TRBV11-3	.	TRBJ1-2	.	CASSVWYKPNNGYTF	TGTGCCAGCAGCGTTTGGTATAAACCGAATAATGGCTACACCTTC
TRBV19	.	TRBJ2-6	.	CASSIQGIGANVLTF	TGTGCCAGTAGTATACAGGGGATTGGGGCCAACGTCCTGACTTTC
TRBV5-1	.	TRBJ2-6	TRBD1	CASSQTKGQGFPSGANVLTF	TGCGCCAGCAGCCAAACGAAAGGACAGGGTTTCCCATCTGGGGCCAACGTCCTGACTTTC
TRBV14	.	TRBJ1-1	.	CASRNPRNTEAFF	TGTGCCAGCAGAAACCCTCGGAACACTGAAGCTTTCTTT
TRBV5-1	.	TRBJ2-7	.	CASSARTQSYEQYF	TGCGCCAGCAGCGCGCGGACTCAGTCCTACGAGCAGTACTTC
TRBV19	.	TRBJ2-7	TRBD2	CASSPRSGLAGAEQYF	TGTGCCAGTAGCCCACGCTCGGGACTAGCGGGAGCGGAGCAGTACTTC
TRBV4-1	.	TRBJ1-1	.	CASSHLRRGGVEAFF	TGCGCCAGCAGCCACCTTCGTCGGGGGGGGGTCGAAGCTTTCTTT
TRBV30	.	TRBJ1-5	.	CAWSGGGAREGNQPQHF	TGTGCCTGGAGCGGGGGGGGAGCAAGAGAGGGCAATCAGCCCCAGCATTTT
TRBV10-3	.	TRBJ2-1	.	CAISESLASNEQFF	TGTGCCATCAGTGAGTCGCTAGCGAGCAATGAGCAGTTCTTC
TRBV19	.	TRBJ1-5	.	CASSIVGDQPQHF	TGTGCCAGTAGTATTGTAGGTGATCAGCCCCAGCATTTT
TRBV27	.	TRBJ1-2	TRBD1	CASSPLQGAYDYGYTF	TGTGCCAGCAGTCCACTACAGGGGGCATACGACTATGGCTACACCTTC
TRBV27	few	TRBJ2-4	TRBD2	CASSSGPPLAGGRGAKNIQYF	TGTGCCAGCAGTTCGGGCCCTCCACTAGCGGGAGGGAGGGGGGCCAAAAACATTCAGTACTTC
TRBV7-8	.	TRBJ2-7	.	CASSLYGYSYEQYF	TGTGCCAGCAGCCTCTACGGCTATTCCTACGAGCAGTACTTC
TRBV28	.	TRBJ1-2	TRBD1	CASSSWTGLRALGYTF	TGTGCCAGCAGTTCCTGGACAGGGTTGAGAGCACTTGGCTACACCTTC
TRBV7-9	.	TRBJ2-5	TRBD2	CASSPRGSGIIPETQYF	TGTGCCAGCAGCCCCCGGGGTAGCGGGATCATTCCAGAGACCCAGTACTTC
TRBV2	.	TRBJ1-2	.	CASTRGPSNYGYTF	TGTGCCAGCACTAGGGGACCGTCTAACTATGGCTACACCTTC